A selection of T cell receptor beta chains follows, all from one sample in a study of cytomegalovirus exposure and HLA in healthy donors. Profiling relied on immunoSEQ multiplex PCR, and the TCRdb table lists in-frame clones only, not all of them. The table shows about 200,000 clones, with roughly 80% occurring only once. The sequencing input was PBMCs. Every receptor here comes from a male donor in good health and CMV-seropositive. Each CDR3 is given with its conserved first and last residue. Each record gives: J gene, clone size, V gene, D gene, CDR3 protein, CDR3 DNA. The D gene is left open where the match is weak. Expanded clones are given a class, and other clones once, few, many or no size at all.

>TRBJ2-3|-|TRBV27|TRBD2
CASSLELAGRGTQYF
TGTGCCAGCAGTTTAGAACTAGCGGGGAGGGGGACGCAGTATTTT
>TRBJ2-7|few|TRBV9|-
CASSVVPRGSYEQYF
TGTGCCAGCAGCGTAGTCCCGCGGGGTTCCTACGAGCAGTACTTC
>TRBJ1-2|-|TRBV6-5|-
CASSAAGSIEGCTF
TGTGCCAGCAGTGCAGCCGGGTCCATAGAAGGCTGCACCTTC
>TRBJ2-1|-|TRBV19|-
CASKGRGTSYNEQFF
TGTGCCAGTAAAGGCAGGGGTACCTCCTACAATGAGCAGTTCTTC
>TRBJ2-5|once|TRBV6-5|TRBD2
CASSPTSGVETQYF
TGTGCCAGCAGCCCCACTAGCGGGGTAGAGACCCAGTACTTC
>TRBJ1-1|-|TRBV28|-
CASKRDMNTEAFF
TGTGCCAGTAAACGGGACATGAACACTGAAGCTTTCTTT
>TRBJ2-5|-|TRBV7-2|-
CASSPTRSPGETQYF
TGTGCCAGCAGCCCGACCCGGAGCCCCGGGGAGACCCAGTACTTC
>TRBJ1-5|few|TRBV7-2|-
CASSLTDNQPQHF
TGTGCCAGCAGCTTAACAGACAATCAGCCCCAGCATTTT
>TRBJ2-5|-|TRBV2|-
CASEFRGGTGETQYF
TGTGCCAGCGAATTCCGTGGCGGGACTGGTGAGACCCAGTACTTC
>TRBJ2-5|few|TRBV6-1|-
CASSVRQPRQETQYF
TGTGCCAGCAGTGTTAGACAGCCACGTCAAGAGACCCAGTACTTC
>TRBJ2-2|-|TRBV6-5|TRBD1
CASITGQGFSGELFF
TGTGCCAGCATTACTGGACAGGGGTTTTCCGGGGAGCTGTTTTTT
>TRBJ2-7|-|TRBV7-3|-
CASSFVGAPGEQYF
TGTGCCAGCAGCTTCGTGGGGGCGCCGGGAGAGCAGTACTTC
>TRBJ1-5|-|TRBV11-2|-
CASSLQGRGQPQHF
TGTGCCAGCAGCTTACAGGGAAGAGGTCAGCCCCAGCATTTT
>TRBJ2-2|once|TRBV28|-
CASSLRGSSTGELFF
TGTGCCAGCAGTTTAAGGGGTAGTAGCACCGGGGAGCTGTTTTTT
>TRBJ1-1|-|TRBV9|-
CASSVDIVTEAFF
TGTGCCAGCAGCGTAGATATTGTCACTGAAGCTTTCTTT